The rows below give T cell receptor beta chains drawn from one sample of a study of STAT5B mutations in CD4+ large granular lymphocyte leukemia. The data were produced by immunoSEQ multiplex PCR, yet TCRdb's version contains in-frame clones alone and is incomplete. The repertoire holds under 40,000 clones, with roughly 77% as singletons. The material sequenced was CD4+ T cells from blood buffy coats. The receptors were sampled from a human donor in good health. Each CDR3 is given with its conserved first and last residue. Each record gives: CDR3 protein, clone size, J gene, V gene. A row's size may be missing; if present it is once, few, many or a size class.

CASSPSGGANTEAFF NA TRBJ1-1 TRBV18
CASSGGLFPRGRPQHF few TRBJ1-5 TRBV28
CASSQAQGSSPLHF NA TRBJ1-6 TRBV14
CSVEGGSLDEKLFF NA TRBJ1-4 TRBV29-1
CTRGREGQPQHF few TRBJ1-5 TRBV1
CSAAGGGEGEKLFF NA TRBJ1-4 TRBV29-1
CATRQGGGFLGNQPQHF NA TRBJ1-5 TRBV27
CASSPNSLYEQYF once TRBJ2-7 TRBV5-5
CASSRIGPNYGYTF NA TRBJ1-2 TRBV5-6
CASAMLSNYGYTF NA TRBJ1-2 TRBV27